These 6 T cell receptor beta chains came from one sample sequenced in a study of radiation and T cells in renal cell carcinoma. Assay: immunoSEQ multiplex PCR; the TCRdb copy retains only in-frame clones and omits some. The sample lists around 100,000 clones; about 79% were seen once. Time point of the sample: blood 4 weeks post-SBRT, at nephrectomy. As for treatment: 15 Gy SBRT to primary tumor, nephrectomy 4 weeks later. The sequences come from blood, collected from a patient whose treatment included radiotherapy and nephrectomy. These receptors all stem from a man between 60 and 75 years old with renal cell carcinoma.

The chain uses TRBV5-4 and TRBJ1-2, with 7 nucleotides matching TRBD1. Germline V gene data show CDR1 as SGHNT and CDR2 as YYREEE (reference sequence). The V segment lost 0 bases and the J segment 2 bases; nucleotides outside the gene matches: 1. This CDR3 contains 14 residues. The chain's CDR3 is CASSLVGQNYGYTF. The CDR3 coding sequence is TGTGCCAGCAGCTTGGTGGGACAGAACTATGGCTACACCTTC.

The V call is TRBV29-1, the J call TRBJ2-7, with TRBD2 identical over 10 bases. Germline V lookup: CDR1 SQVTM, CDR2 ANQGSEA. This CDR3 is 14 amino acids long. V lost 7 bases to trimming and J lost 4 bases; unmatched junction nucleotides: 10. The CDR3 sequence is CSAIPSGRRYEQYF. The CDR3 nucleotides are TGCAGCGCGATTCCTAGCGGGAGACGGTACGAGCAGTACTTC.

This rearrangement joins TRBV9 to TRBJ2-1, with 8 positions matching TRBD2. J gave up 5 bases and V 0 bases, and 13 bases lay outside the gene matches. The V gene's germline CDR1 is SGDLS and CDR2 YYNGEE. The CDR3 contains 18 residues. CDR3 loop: CASSVVPFLAGLDNEQFF. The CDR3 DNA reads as TGTGCCAGCAGCGTAGTCCCGTTTCTAGCGGGTTTGGACAATGAGCAGTTCTTC.

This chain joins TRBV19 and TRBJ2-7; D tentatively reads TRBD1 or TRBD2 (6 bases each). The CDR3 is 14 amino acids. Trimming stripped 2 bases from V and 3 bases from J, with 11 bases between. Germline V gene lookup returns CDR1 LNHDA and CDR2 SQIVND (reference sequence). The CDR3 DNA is TGTGCCAGTAGTATAACAGGGACTGTCTACGAGCAGTACTTC. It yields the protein CASSITGTVYEQYF.

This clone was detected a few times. In DNA form, the CDR3 reads TGTGCCAGCAGCACATCAACAGGGGGCAACGCAGATACGCAGTATTTT. Translated: CASSTSTGGNADTQYF. The chain couples TRBV5-5 to TRBJ2-3, with 9 positions matching TRBD1. V was clipped by 4 bases and J by 4 bases; unmatched bases: 10. In germline, CDR1 is SGHKS, CDR2 YYEKEE (reference sequence). This CDR3 is 16 amino acids long.

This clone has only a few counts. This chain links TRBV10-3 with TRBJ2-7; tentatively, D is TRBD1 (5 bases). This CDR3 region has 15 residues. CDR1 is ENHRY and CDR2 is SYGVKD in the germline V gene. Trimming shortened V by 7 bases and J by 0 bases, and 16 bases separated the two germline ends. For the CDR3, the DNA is TGTGCCATCACAGCTGGGGCGCGGAGCTCCTACGAGCAGTACTTC. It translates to CAITAGARSSYEQYF.